This T cell receptor (beta chain) derives from a study of cytomegalovirus exposure and HLA in healthy donors. Primers included in the PCR were 60 Vbeta and 13 Jbeta primers. TCRdb's table, derived via immunoSEQ multiplex PCR, lists solely in-frame clones and lacks some. The data hold 150,000 to 200,000 clones, with 65% to 70% observed a single time. Details on this clone: What it binds is unknown.

Germline V gene sequence: CDR1 SEHNR, CDR2 FQNEAQ (reference sequence). The CDR3 is 15 amino acids. Trimming removed 5 bases at V and 7 bases at J, with 17 bases between. General study findings and limits: The listing of 150 to 200 TCR beta chains classed them as cytomegalovirus-associated.

The clonotype originates from a man aged 25 to 45 in good health and CMV-seropositive. The J gene is TRBJ1-4, the V gene TRBV7-9; D remains unclear. Sample: PBMCs. CDR3 sequence reads: CASSAEAPGSEKLFF. The CDR3 DNA reads as TGTGCCAGCAGCGCTGAGGCGCCGGGGAGTGAAAAACTGTTTTTT.